This T cell receptor beta chain was sequenced during a study of glioma-infiltrating T cells. Study-wide findings and caveats: CDR3 overlap between tissue and blood was very small.

Amplification of TCR alpha and beta CDR3 regions from RNA used iRepertoire nested multiplex PCR. TCRdb fed the multiplex PCR reads into MiXCR, producing one record per CDR3 protein. The sample yields under 150,000 distinct CDR3 sequences, 24% seen once. Unmatched junction bases numbered 4, after V lost 4 bases and J lost 0 bases. The CDR3 has 15 amino acids. The V gene's germline CDR1 is MNHNS and CDR2 SASEGT. Points on this clonotype: Its target is not known.

This chain links TRBV6-1 with TRBJ2-5; 8 nucleotides match TRBD1. Sequences were obtained from glioma tissue, nonneoplastic brain tissue, or PBMCs (not recorded which). This clonotype was sampled from a human donor with low-grade glioma or glioblastoma, undergoing nonglioma brain surgery, or in good health (not recorded which). Here the CDR3 DNA reads TGTGCCAGCAGTGGGAGGGACAGGTACCAAGAGACCCAGTACTTC. It codes for CASSGRDRYQETQYF.